The clone carrying this T cell receptor beta chain was seen repeatedly, ten times or more. Its target is not known. The sample originates from a study of T cells in Graves' hyperthyroidism and ophthalmopathy. Study-level points and caveats: A 13 V-J model separated ophthalmopathy from stable hyperthyroidism.

Regions amplified from RNA transcripts were the TCR beta CDR3 regions. The HTBI primer set was used in a first-round RT-PCR of the TCR CDR3. TCRdb reprocessed the multiplex PCR reads with MiXCR, giving one entry per CDR3 protein. The sample lists 94,000 or so distinct CDR3 sequences, over 50% occurring once. The authors deemed Graves' hyperthyroidism stable absent ophthalmopathy progression within 18 months. Pregnant or lactating patients were excluded, as were those with uncontrolled infection or other autoimmune disease. Trimming pared 2 bases from V and 3 bases from J, leaving 7 bases between. The CDR3 is made up of 12 amino acids. Germline CDR1 reads DFQATT; CDR2 reads SNEGSKA (reference sequence).

Material: blood. This rearrangement joins TRBV20-1 to TRBJ1-2; tentatively, D is TRBD1 (5 bases). The clonotype was recovered from a woman aged 40 to 50 with Graves' hyperthyroidism. The CDR3 bases are TGCAGTGCTAGAAGGGGTGACTATGGCTACACCTTC. It codes for CSARRGDYGYTF.